This passage covers 19 T cell receptor beta chains from one sample sequenced in a study of blood T cells in healthy people across ages. A second about 6 to 12 cycle PCR used barcoded and J-beta primers. Via MiXCR, TCRdb re-called the 5' RACE reads, giving one row per CDR3 protein. This table holds 600,000 or so distinct CDR3 sequences, about 28% found once. The sample taken for sequencing was blood. Source of these receptors: a woman of 80 years or more in good health.

The table lists this clonotype with many counts. The J gene is TRBJ1-4, the V gene TRBV7-9; D unclear. V lost 6 bases, J lost 8 bases, and 19 bases lay in between. The CDR3 length is 15 residues. Germline V CDR1 and CDR2: SEHNR, FQNEAQ (reference sequence). CDR3 nucleotide sequence: TGTGCCAGCAGAAACGCCACGCGGTCTCGGGAAAAACTGTTTTTT. Its protein is CASRNATRSREKLFF.

The genes are TRBV29-1 and TRBJ2-1; possible D gene TRBD2, 6 bases. Between the trimmed V and J ends, which lost 3 bases and 0 bases, there was a span of 18 bases. The CDR3 contains 17 residues. The germline gives CDR1 SQVTM, CDR2 ANQGSEA. CDR3 amino acids: CSVELRLAGGSYNEQFF. DNA for the CDR3: TGCAGCGTTGAGCTCCGCCTGGCCGGGGGCTCCTACAATGAGCAGTTCTTC.

Many counts were recorded for this clonotype. The chain couples TRBV12-3 or TRBV12-4 to TRBJ1-5; tentatively, D is TRBD1 (6 bases). The V end was cut by 2 bases, the J end by 0 bases, with 11 bases between. The CDR3 runs to 16 residues. The CDR3 DNA reads as TGTGCCAGCAGTTTATTCGGGGGGGCTAGCAATCAGCCCCAGCATTTT. It is translated as CASSLFGGASNQPQHF.

This clonotype came up many times. The rearrangement links TRBV7-6 to TRBJ2-7; tentatively, D is TRBD2 (5 bases). The V and J ends lost 5 bases and 2 bases respectively, with 13 bases between them. The CDR3 extends over 14 amino acids. The V gene's germline CDR1 is SGHVS and CDR2 FNYEAQ. For the CDR3, the DNA is TGTGCCAGCAGCCCCTCCCGGGAACCCTACGAGCAGTACTTC. Translation gives CASSPSREPYEQYF.

The chain recombines TRBV5-1 with TRBJ1-2; TRBD1 is a possible D gene (5 bases). Germline loops: CDR1 SGHRS, CDR2 YFSETQ. Trimming took 4 bases from V and 4 from J, leaving 11 bases between them. This CDR3 spans 13 amino acids. CDR3 nucleotides: TGCGCCAGCAGCCAGGGACGGACCTATGGCTACACCTTC. Its protein is CASSQGRTYGYTF.

The chain combines TRBV5-1 with TRBJ1-6; TRBD1 matches at 7 bases. J gave up 5 bases and V 3 bases, and 5 bases lay outside the gene matches. The V gene's germline CDR1 is SGHRS and CDR2 YFSETQ. The CDR3 has 15 amino acids. The CDR3 reads CASSWGDSNNSPLHF. In DNA, the CDR3 is TGCGCCAGCAGCTGGGGGGACAGCAATAATTCACCCCTCCACTTT. The whole variable domain, remainder taken from reference TRBV5-1 and TRBJ1-6, is KAGVTQTPRYLIKTRGQQVTLSCSPISGHRSVSWYQQTPGQGLQFLFEYFSETQRNKGNFPGRFSGRQFSNSRSEMNVSTLELGDSALYLCASSWGDSNNSPLHFGNGTRLTVT.

In its sample, this clonotype was seen many times. This chain links TRBV2 with TRBJ1-5; no firm D call. Germline CDR1 SNHLY, CDR2 FYNNEI. V was shortened by 2 bases and J by 10 bases, with 18 bases between the two germline ends. The CDR3 is 15 residues long. The CDR3: CASSELIDPNLPQHF. For the CDR3, the DNA is TGTGCCAGCAGTGAATTGATTGACCCCAACTTACCCCAGCATTTT.

This clonotype appeared once. A much larger clone lies one base from this, so it may be a read error. V and J are TRBV3-1 and TRBJ2-1, with TRBD1 matching over 8 bases. Gene TRBJ2-7 matches the end of the DNA better, so the J call may be wrong. The CDR3 runs to 16 residues. Germline values: CDR1 LGHDT, CDR2 YNNKEL (reference sequence). DNA for the CDR3: TGTGCCAGCAGCCCCTCCGGGACAGGCTCCTACAATGAGCAGTACTTC. This encodes CASSPSGTGSYNEQYF.

This clonotype has ten or more counts. The chain is built from TRBV11-2 and TRBJ2-5; 15 nucleotides align to TRBD2. CDR1 and CDR2 from the germline V gene are SGHAT and FQNNGV. V lost 5 bases, J lost 5 bases, and 6 bases stayed unmatched. This CDR3 is built from 16 residues. For the CDR3, the DNA is TGTGCCAGCAGCCCTGGACTAGCGGGGGGGTGGGAGACCCAGTACTTC. Residues: CASSPGLAGGWETQYF.

In regard to this clonotype: A much larger clone sits a single nucleotide away, making a read error possible. The chain joins TRBV7-2 to TRBJ2-4; 11 bases line up with TRBD2. Trimming cost V 6 bases and J 13 bases; bases outside gene matches: 14. The CDR3 is made up of 15 amino acids. CDR1 is SGHTA, CDR2 FQGNSA, per germline. Written as DNA, the CDR3 is TGTGCCAGCAGGCTGGGGCTAGCGGGGGGTAATGAGCAGTACTTC. Amino acid sequence: CASRLGLAGGNEQYF.

The sample holds many counts of this clonotype. The rearrangement joins TRBV2 to TRBJ2-7, with D perhaps matching TRBD1 (5 bases). The germline V gene has CDR1 SNHLY and CDR2 FYNNEI. V was pared by 1 base and J by 3 bases, with 13 bases between. This CDR3 has 15 residues. The CDR3 is CASSEGAGSYYEQYF. The CDR3, as DNA: TGTGCCAGCAGTGAAGGGGCAGGGTCCTACTACGAGCAGTACTTC. Based on the CDR3 plus reference TRBV2 and TRBJ2-7, the full variable domain is EPEVTQTPSHQVTQMGQEVILRCVPISNHLYFYWYRQILGQKVEFLVSFYNNEISEKSEIFDDQFSVERPDGSNFTLKIRSTKLEDSAMYFCASSEGAGSYYEQYFGPGTRLTVT.

The chain couples TRBV28 to TRBJ1-4; 9 bases are a match to TRBD1. The CDR3 loop spans 15 amino acids. J gave up 8 bases and V 5 bases, and 9 bases lay outside the gene matches. Germline V gene lookup returns CDR1 MDHEN and CDR2 SYDVKM. In nucleotides, the CDR3 is TGTGCCAGCAGTCTCCCCGGGACAGGGAAAGAAAAACTGTTTTTT. Its translation: CASSLPGTGKEKLFF.

CDR3 residues: CASSQDVMGLKYF. In DNA, the CDR3 is TGTGCCAGCAGCCAGGATGTCATGGGTTTAAAGTACTTC. The chain combines TRBV14 with TRBJ2-7, with no clear D. CDR3 size: 13 residues. V was shortened by 3 bases and J by 11 bases, with 17 bases between the two germline ends. Germline CDR1 SGHDN, CDR2 FVKESK.

This clonotype was found a few times. A much larger clone is a single base away; this may be a read error. The chain is built from TRBV5-1 and TRBJ2-5; 7 bases are a match to TRBD1. Per the germline V gene, CDR1 is SGHRS and CDR2 is YFSETQ. This CDR3 has 13 amino acids. With 4 bases clipped from V and 11 bases from J, the junction kept 11 bases outside the gene matches. Here the CDR3 DNA reads TGCGCCAGCAGCGATCAGGGGGTCCACGGGCAGTACTTC. Residues: CASSDQGVHGQYF.

In the case of this clonotype: Just one base apart from a much larger clone, this may be a read error. The chain carries TRBV5-5 and TRBJ2-1; 7 positions agree with TRBD1. This CDR3 spans 15 amino acids. Trimming cost V 7 bases and J 7 bases; bases outside gene matches: 14. CDR1 and CDR2 (germline): SGHKS, YYEKEE (reference sequence). Here the CDR3 reads CASAPGQRVWNEQFF. CDR3 in DNA: TGTGCCAGCGCTCCGGGACAGAGGGTTTGGAATGAGCAGTTCTTC. Full variable domain (missing parts from reference TRBV5-5 and TRBJ2-1): DAGVTQSPTHLIKTRGQQVTLRCSPISGHKSVSWYQQVLGQGPQFIFQYYEKEERGRGNFPDRFSARQFPNYSSELNVNALLLGDSALYLCASAPGQRVWNEQFFGPGTRLTVL.

This chain uses TRBV7-8 with TRBJ2-3, with D hard to call. Germline values: CDR1 SGHVS, CDR2 FQNEAQ. V was pared by 1 base and J by 12 bases, with 8 bases between. CDR3 length: 11 residues. The DNA of the CDR3 is TGTGCCAGCAGCTTAGACGGTACACAGTATTTT. It encodes CASSLDGTQYF. The whole variable domain, filled in from reference TRBV7-8 and TRBJ2-3, reads GAGVSQSPRYKVAKRGQDVALRCDPISGHVSLFWYQQALGQGPEFLTYFQNEAQLDKSGLPSDRFFAERPEGSVSTLKIQRTQQEDSAVYLCASSLDGTQYFGPGTRLTVL.

In this sample, this clonotype turned up a few times. The CDR3 protein is CASSQGINSPLHF. CDR3 coding DNA: TGTGCCAGCAGCCAAGGGATTAATTCACCCCTCCACTTT. This chain uses TRBV3-1 with TRBJ1-6; D gene uncertain. The germline CDR1 and CDR2 sequences are LGHDT and YNNKEL (reference sequence). This CDR3 is built from 13 residues. The germline V and J ends were trimmed by 1 base and 6 bases, with 4 bases remaining between them.

This clonotype was counted ten times or more. The CDR3, as DNA: TGTGCCAGCAGTGGGGACAGGGTTCACGAGCAGTACTTC. Its translation is CASSGDRVHEQYF. The chain combines TRBV2 with TRBJ2-7; 9 bases agree with TRBD1. The CDR3 is made up of 13 amino acids. V dropped 4 bases and J dropped 5; count of bases not matched to a gene: 3. Per germline, CDR1 SNHLY and CDR2 FYNNEI.

This clonotype has a count of ten or more. V gene TRBV6-1 combines with J gene TRBJ1-1, with D possibly TRBD1 on 6 matching bases. Germline V lookup: CDR1 MNHNS, CDR2 SASEGT. V was pared by 4 bases and J by 4 bases, with 22 bases between. The CDR3 sequence is 17 residues long. CDR3 amino acids: CASSATLGGARSTEAFF. CDR3 DNA sequence: TGTGCCAGCAGTGCGACATTGGGGGGGGCTAGGAGCACTGAAGCTTTCTTT.